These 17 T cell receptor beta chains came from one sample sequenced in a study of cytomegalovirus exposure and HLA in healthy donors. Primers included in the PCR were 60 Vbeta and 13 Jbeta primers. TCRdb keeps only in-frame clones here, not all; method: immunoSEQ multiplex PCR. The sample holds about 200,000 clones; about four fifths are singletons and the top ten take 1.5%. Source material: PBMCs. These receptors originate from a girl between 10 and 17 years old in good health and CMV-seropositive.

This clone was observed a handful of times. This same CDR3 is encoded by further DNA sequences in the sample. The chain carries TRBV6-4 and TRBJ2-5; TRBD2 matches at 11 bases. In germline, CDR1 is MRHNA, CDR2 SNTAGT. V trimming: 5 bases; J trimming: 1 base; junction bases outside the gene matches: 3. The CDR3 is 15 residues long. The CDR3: CASSPTSGGQETQYF. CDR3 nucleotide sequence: TGTGCCAGCAGTCCTACTAGCGGGGGCCAAGAGACCCAGTACTTC.

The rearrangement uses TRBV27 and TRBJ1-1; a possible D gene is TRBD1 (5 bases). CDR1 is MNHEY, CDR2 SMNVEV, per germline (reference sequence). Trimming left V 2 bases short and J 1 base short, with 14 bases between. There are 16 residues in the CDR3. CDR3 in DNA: TGTGCCAGCAGTTTAGTGGCAGGGCTACCGAACACTGAAGCTTTCTTT. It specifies CASSLVAGLPNTEAFF.

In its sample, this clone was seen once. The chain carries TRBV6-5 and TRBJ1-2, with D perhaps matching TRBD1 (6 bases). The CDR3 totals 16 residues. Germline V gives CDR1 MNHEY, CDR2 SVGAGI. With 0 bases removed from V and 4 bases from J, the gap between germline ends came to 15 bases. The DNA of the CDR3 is TGTGCCAGCAGTTACTCGAAGAGGGGGGGACTCTATGGCTACACCTTC. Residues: CASSYSKRGGLYGYTF.

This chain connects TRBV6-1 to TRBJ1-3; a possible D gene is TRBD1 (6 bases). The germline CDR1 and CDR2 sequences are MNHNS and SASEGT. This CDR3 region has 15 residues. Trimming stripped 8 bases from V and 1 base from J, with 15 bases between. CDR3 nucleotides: TGTGCCAGCGAATTTTGGGACACTTCTGGAAACACCATATATTTT. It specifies CASEFWDTSGNTIYF.

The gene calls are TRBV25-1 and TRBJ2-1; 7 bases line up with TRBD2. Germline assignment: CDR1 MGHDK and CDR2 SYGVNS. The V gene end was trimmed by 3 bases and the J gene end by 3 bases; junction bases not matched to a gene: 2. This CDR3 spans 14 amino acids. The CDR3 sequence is CASSEGGSYNEQFF. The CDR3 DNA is TGTGCCAGCAGTGAGGGGGGGAGCTACAATGAGCAGTTCTTC.

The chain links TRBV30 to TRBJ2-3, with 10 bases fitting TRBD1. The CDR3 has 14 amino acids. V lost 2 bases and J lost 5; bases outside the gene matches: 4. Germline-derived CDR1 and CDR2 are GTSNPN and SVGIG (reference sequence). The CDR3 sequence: CAWSRDRGKDTQYF. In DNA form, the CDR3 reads TGTGCCTGGAGTCGGGACAGGGGAAAAGATACGCAGTATTTT.

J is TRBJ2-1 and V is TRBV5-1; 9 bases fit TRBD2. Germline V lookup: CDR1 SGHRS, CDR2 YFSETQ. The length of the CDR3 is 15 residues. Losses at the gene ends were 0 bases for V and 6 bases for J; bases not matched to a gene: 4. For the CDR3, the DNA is TGCGCCAGCAGCTTGGGGGCGGGGGGGCTCAATGAGCAGTTCTTC. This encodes CASSLGAGGLNEQFF.

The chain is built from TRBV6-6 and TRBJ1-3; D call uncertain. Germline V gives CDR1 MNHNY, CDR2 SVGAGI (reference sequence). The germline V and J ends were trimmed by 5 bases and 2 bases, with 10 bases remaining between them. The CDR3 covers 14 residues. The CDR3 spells CASSHPEAGNTIYF. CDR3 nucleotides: TGTGCCAGCAGTCACCCTGAGGCTGGAAACACCATATATTTT.

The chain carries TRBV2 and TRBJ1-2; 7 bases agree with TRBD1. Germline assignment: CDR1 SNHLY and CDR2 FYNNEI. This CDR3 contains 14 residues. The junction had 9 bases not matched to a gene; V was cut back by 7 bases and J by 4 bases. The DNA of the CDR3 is TGTGCCAGCACTCGTACAGGGGCAGGCTATGGCTACACCTTC. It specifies CASTRTGAGYGYTF.

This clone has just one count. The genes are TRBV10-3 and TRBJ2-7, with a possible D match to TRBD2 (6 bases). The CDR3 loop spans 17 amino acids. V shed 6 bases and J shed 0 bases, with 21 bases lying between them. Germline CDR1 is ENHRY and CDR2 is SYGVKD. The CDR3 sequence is CAISPAGGQDLSYEQYF. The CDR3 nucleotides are TGTGCCATCAGCCCGGCTGGAGGGCAGGACCTCTCCTACGAGCAGTACTTC.

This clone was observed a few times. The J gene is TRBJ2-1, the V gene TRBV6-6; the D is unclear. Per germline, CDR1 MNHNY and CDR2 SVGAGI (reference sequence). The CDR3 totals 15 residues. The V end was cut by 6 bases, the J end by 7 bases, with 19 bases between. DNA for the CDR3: TGTGCCAGCAGCTCCGAGCGCCGCTTAAGTAATGAGCAGTTCTTC. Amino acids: CASSSERRLSNEQFF.

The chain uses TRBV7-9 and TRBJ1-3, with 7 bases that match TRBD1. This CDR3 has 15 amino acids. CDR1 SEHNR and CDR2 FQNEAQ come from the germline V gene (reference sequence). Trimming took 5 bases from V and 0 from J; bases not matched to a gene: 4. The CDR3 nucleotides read TGTGCCAGCAGCCGACAGGGCGGCTCTGGAAACACCATATATTTT. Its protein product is CASSRQGGSGNTIYF.

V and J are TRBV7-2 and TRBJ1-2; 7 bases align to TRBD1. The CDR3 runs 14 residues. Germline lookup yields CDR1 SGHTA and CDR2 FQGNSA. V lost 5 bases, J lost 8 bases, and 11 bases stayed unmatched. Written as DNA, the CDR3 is TGTGCCAGCAGCGCTAGACAGGGAACGAGGGGCTACACCTTC. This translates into CASSARQGTRGYTF. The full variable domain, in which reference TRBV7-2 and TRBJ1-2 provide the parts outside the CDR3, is GAGVSQSPSNKVTEKGKDVELRCDPISGHTALYWYRQSLGQGLEFLIYFQGNSAPDKSGLPSDRFSAERTGGSVSTLTIQRTQQEDSAVYLCASSARQGTRGYTFGSGTRLTVV.

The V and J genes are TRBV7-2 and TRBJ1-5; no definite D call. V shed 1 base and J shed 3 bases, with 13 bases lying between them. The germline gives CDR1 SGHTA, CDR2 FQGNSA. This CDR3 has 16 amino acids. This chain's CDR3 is CASSLVKSGHNQPQHF. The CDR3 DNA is TGTGCCAGCAGCTTAGTGAAATCAGGCCACAATCAGCCCCAGCATTTT.

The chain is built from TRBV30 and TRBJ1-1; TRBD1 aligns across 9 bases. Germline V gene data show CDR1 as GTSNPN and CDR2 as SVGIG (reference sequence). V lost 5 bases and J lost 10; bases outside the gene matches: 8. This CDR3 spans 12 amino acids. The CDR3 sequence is CAWGTGGGVAFF. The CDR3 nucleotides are TGTGCCTGGGGAACAGGGGGCGGGGTAGCTTTCTTT.

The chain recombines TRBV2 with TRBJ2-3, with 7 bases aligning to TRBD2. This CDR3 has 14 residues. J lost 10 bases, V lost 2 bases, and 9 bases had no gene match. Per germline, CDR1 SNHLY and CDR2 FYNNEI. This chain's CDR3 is CASSEHPTGGAQYF. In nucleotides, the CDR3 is TGTGCCAGCAGTGAACACCCAACGGGGGGTGCGCAGTATTTT.

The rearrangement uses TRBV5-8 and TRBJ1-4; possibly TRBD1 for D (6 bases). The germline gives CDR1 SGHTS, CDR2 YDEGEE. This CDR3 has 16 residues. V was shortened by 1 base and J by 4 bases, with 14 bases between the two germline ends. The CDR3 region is CASSLRSTGYNEKLFF. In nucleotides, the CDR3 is TGTGCCAGCAGCTTGCGGTCGACAGGTTATAATGAAAAACTGTTTTTT.